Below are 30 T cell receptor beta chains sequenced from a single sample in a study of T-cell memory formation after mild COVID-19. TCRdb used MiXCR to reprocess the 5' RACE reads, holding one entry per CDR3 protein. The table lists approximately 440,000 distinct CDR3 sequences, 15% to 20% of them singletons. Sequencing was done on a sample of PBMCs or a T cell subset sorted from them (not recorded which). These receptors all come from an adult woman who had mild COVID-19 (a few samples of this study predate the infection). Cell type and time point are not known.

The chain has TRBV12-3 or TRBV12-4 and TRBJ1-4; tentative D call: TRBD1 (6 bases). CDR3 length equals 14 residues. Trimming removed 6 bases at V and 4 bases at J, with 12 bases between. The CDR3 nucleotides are TGTGCCAGCAGACGGACAGTCGTTAATGAAAAACTGTTTTTT. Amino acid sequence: CASRRTVVNEKLFF.

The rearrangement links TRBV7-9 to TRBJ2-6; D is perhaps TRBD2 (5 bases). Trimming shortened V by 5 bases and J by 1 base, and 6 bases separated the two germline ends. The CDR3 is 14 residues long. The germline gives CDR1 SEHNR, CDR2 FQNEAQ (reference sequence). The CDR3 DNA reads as TGTGCCAGCAGCACTAGTTCTGGGGCCAACGTCCTGACTTTC. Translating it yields CASSTSSGANVLTF. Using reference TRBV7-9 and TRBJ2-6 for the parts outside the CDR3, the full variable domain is DTGVSQNPRHKITKRGQNVTFRCDPISEHNRLYWYRQTLGQGPEFLTYFQNEAQLEKSRLLSDRFSAERPKGSFSTLEIQRTEQGDSAMYLCASSTSSGANVLTFGAGSRLTVL.

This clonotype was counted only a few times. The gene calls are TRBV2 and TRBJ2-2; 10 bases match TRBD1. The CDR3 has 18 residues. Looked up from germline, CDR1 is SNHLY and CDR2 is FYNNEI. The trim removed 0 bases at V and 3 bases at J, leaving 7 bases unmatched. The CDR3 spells CASSEAGTGAGDTGELFF. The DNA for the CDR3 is TGTGCCAGCAGTGAAGCGGGGACAGGGGCAGGCGACACCGGGGAGCTGTTTTTT. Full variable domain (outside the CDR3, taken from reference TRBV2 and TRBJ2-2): EPEVTQTPSHQVTQMGQEVILRCVPISNHLYFYWYRQILGQKVEFLVSFYNNEISEKSEIFDDQFSVERPDGSNFTLKIRSTKLEDSAMYFCASSEAGTGAGDTGELFFGEGSRLTVL.

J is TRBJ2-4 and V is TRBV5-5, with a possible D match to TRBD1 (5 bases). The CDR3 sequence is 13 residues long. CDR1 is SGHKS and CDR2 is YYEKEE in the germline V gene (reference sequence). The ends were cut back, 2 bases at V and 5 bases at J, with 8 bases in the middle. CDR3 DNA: TGTGCCAGCAGCTTAAGGACACAAAACATTCAGTACTTC. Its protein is CASSLRTQNIQYF.

The CDR3 DNA follows: TGCGCCAGCAGGGTCTCTAGTGGGGGCTACAATGAGCAGTTCTTC. Protein sequence: CASRVSSGGYNEQFF. V usage is TRBV5-1 and J usage is TRBJ2-1; D could derive from TRBD1 or TRBD2 (5 bases each). The CDR3 contains 15 residues. CDR1 is SGHRS and CDR2 is YFSETQ in the germline V gene. Between the trimmed V and J ends, which lost 5 bases and 3 bases, there was a span of 15 bases.

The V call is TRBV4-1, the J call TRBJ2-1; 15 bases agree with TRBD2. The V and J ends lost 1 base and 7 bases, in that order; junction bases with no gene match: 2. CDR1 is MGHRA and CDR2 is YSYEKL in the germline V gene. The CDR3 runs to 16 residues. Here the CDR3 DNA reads TGCGCCAGCAGCCAAGCAGGACTAGCGGGGGGGAATGAGCAGTTCTTC. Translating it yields CASSQAGLAGGNEQFF.

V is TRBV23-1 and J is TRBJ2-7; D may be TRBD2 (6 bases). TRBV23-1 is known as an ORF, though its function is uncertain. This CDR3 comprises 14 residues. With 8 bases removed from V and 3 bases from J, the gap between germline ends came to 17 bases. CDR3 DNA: TGCGCCAGCCTCGTAGGCGGGGTAAGCTACGAGCAGTACTTC. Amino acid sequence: CASLVGGVSYEQYF.

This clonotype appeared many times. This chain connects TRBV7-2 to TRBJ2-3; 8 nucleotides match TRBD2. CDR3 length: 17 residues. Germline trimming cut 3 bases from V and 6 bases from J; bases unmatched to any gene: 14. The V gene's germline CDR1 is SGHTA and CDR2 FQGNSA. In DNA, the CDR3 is TGTGCCAGCAGCTTGAATCTTCTCGCGGGAGGAGGGGATACGCAGTATTTT. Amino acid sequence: CASSLNLLAGGGDTQYF. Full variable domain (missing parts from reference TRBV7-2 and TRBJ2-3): GAGVSQSPSNKVTEKGKDVELRCDPISGHTALYWYRQSLGQGLEFLIYFQGNSAPDKSGLPSDRFSAERTGGSVSTLTIQRTQQEDSAVYLCASSLNLLAGGGDTQYFGPGTRLTVL.

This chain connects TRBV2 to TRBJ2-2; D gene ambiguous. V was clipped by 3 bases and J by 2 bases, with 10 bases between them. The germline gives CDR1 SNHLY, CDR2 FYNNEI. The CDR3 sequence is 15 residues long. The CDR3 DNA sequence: TGTGCCAGCAGTGATGGGCAGGCCAACACCGGGGAGCTGTTTTTT. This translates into CASSDGQANTGELFF. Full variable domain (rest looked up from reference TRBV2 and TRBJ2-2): EPEVTQTPSHQVTQMGQEVILRCVPISNHLYFYWYRQILGQKVEFLVSFYNNEISEKSEIFDDQFSVERPDGSNFTLKIRSTKLEDSAMYFCASSDGQANTGELFFGEGSRLTVL.

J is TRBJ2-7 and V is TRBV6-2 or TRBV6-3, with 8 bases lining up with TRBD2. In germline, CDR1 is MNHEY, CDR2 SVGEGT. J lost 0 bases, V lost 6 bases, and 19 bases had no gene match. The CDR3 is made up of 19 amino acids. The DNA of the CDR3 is TGTGCCAGCAGGCCAACCCCGGCGGGGGGCGCGAGTACCTCCTACGAGCAGTACTTC. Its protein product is CASRPTPAGGASTSYEQYF.

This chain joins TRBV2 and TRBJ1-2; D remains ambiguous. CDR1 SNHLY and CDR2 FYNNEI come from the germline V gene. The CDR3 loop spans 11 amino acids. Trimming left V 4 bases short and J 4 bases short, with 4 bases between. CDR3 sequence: CASSVGYGYTF. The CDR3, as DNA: TGTGCCAGCAGTGTGGGCTATGGCTACACCTTC.

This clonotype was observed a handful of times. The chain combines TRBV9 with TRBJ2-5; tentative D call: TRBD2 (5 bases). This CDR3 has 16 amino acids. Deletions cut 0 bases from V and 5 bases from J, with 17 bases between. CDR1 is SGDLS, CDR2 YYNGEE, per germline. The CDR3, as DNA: TGTGCCAGCAGCGTAGTCCCAGAGGGCGTCCGGGAGACCCAGTACTTC. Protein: CASSVVPEGVRETQYF. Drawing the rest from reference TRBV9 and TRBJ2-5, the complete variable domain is DSGVTQTPKHLITATGQRVTLRCSPRSGDLSVYWYQQSLDQGLQFLIQYYNGEERAKGNILERFSAQQFPDLHSELNLSSLELGDSALYFCASSVVPEGVRETQYFGPGTRLLVL.

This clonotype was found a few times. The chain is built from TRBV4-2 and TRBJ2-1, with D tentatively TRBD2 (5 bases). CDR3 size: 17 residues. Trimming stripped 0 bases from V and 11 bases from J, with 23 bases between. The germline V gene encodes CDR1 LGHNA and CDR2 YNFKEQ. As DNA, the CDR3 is TGTGCCAGCAGCCAAGATGAGGATCGGGCTAGCCCGCTGAAGCAGTTCTTC. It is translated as CASSQDEDRASPLKQFF.

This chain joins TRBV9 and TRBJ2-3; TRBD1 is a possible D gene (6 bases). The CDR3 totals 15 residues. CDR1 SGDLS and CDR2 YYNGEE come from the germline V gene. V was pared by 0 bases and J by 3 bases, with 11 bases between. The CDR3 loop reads CASSVDWGLTDTQYF. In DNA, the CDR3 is TGTGCCAGCAGCGTAGACTGGGGGCTAACAGATACGCAGTATTTT.

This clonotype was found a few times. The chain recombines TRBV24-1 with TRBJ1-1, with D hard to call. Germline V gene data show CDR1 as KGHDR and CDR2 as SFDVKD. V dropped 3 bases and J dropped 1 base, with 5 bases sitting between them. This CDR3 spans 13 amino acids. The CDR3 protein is CATSDRGNTEAFF. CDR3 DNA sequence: TGTGCCACCAGTGATCGTGGGAACACTGAAGCTTTCTTT.

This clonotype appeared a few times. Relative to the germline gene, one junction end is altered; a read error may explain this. The CDR3 DNA reads TGCAGTGCTTCCGGGACTAGCGGGGCCTCCTCCGAGCAGTACTTC. Encoded protein: CSASGTSGASSEQYF. The chain uses TRBV20-1 and TRBJ2-7, with 13 bases identical to TRBD2. This CDR3 contains 15 residues. The V gene's germline CDR1 is DFQATT and CDR2 SNEGSKA (reference sequence).

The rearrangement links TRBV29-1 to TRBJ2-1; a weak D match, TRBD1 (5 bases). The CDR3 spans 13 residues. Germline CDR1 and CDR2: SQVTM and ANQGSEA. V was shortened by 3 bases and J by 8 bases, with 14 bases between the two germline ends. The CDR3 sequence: CSVDGASVYEQFF. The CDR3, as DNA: TGCAGCGTTGATGGGGCTAGTGTATATGAGCAGTTCTTC.

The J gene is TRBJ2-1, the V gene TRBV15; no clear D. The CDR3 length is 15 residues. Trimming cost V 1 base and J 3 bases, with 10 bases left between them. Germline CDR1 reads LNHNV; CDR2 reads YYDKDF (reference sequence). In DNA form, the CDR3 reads TGTGCCACCAGCAGAGGTCCCGACCACTACAATGAGCAGTTCTTC. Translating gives CATSRGPDHYNEQFF. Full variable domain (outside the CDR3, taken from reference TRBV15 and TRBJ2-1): DAMVIQNPRYQVTQFGKPVTLSCSQTLNHNVMYWYQQKSSQAPKLLFHYYDKDFNNEADTPDNFQSRRPNTSFCFLDIRSPGLGDTAMYLCATSRGPDHYNEQFFGPGTRLTVL.

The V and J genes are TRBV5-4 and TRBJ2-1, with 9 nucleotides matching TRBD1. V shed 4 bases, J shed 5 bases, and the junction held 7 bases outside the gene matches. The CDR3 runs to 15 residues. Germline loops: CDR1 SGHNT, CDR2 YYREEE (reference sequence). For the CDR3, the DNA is TGTGCCAGCAGCCAGGACAGGGGATATAACAATGAGCAGTTCTTC. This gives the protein CASSQDRGYNNEQFF.

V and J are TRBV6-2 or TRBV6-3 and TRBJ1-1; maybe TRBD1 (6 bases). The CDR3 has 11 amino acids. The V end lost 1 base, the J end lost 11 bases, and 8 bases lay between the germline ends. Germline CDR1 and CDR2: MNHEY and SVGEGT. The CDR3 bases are TGTGCCAGCAGTTACTACAGGGATGCTTTCTTT. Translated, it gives CASSYYRDAFF.

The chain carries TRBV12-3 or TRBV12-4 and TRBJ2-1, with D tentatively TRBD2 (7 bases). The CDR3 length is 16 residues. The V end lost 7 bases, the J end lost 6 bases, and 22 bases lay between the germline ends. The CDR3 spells CASTLRGGGGPNEQFF. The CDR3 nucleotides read TGTGCCAGCACGCTTCGAGGGGGAGGGGGGCCCAATGAGCAGTTCTTC.

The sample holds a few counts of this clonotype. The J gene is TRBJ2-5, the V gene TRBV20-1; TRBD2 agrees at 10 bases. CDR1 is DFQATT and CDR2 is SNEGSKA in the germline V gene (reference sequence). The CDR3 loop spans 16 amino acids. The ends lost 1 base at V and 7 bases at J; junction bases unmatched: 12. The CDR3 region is CSARVSGGTDPGTQYF. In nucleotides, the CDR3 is TGCAGTGCTAGAGTTAGCGGGGGGACAGATCCAGGGACCCAGTACTTC.

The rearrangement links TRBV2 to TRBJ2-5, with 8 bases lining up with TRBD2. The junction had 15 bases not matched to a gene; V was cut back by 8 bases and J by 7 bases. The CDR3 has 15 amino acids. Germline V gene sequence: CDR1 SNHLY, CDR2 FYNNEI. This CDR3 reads CASGLFPGLEGTQYF. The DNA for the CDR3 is TGTGCCAGCGGTCTATTCCCGGGACTAGAAGGGACCCAGTACTTC. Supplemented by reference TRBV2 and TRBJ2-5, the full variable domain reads EPEVTQTPSHQVTQMGQEVILRCVPISNHLYFYWYRQILGQKVEFLVSFYNNEISEKSEIFDDQFSVERPDGSNFTLKIRSTKLEDSAMYFCASGLFPGLEGTQYFGPGTRLLVL.

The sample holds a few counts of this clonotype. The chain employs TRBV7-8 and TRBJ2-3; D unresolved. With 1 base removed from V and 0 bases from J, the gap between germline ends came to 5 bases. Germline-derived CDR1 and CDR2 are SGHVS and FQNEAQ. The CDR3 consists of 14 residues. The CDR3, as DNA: TGTGCCAGCAGCTTAGTATACAGCACAGATACGCAGTATTTT. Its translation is CASSLVYSTDTQYF. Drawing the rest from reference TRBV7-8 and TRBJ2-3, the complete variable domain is GAGVSQSPRYKVAKRGQDVALRCDPISGHVSLFWYQQALGQGPEFLTYFQNEAQLDKSGLPSDRFFAERPEGSVSTLKIQRTQQEDSAVYLCASSLVYSTDTQYFGPGTRLTVL.

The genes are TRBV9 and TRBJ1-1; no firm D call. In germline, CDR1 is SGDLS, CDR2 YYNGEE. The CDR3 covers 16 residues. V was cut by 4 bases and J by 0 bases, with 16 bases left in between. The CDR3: CASSPQGSPMNTEAFF. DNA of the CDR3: TGTGCCAGCAGCCCCCAAGGGAGTCCCATGAACACTGAAGCTTTCTTT. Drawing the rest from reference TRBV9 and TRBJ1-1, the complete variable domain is DSGVTQTPKHLITATGQRVTLRCSPRSGDLSVYWYQQSLDQGLQFLIQYYNGEERAKGNILERFSAQQFPDLHSELNLSSLELGDSALYFCASSPQGSPMNTEAFFGQGTRLTVV.

The CDR3 DNA follows: TGTGCCAGCAGCTCGAGACAGGGGCTTACAGATACGCAGTATTTT. Protein: CASSSRQGLTDTQYF. The chain has TRBV9 and TRBJ2-3, with TRBD1 identical over 8 bases. V lost 4 bases, J lost 3 bases, and 7 bases stayed unmatched. The CDR3 spans 15 residues. Germline CDR1 is SGDLS and CDR2 is YYNGEE.

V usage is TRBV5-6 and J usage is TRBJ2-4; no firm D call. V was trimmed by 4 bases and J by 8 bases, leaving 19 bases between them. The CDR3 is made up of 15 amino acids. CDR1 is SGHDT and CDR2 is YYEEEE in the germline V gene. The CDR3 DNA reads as TGTGCCAGCAGCACGGCCGGGCCTCAGATGGACATTCAGTACTTC. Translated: CASSTAGPQMDIQYF.

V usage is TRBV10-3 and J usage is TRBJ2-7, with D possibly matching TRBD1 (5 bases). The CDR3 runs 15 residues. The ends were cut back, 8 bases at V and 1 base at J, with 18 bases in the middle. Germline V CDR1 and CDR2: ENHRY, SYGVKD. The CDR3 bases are TGTGCCATCGGAAGCGACGGCAGGGAATCCTACGAGCAGTACTTC. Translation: CAIGSDGRESYEQYF.

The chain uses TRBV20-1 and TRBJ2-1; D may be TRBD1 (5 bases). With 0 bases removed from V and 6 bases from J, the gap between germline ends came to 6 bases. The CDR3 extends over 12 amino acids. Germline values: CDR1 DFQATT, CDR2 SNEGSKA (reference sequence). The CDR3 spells CSARDRGNEQFF. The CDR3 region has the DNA TGCAGTGCTAGAGATAGGGGCAATGAGCAGTTCTTC.

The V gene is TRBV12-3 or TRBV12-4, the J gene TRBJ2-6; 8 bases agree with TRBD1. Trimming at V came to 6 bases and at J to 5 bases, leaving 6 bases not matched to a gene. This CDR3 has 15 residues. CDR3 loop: CASSSGGARANVLTF. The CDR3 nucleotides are TGTGCCAGCAGCTCAGGGGGCGCGAGGGCCAACGTCCTGACTTTC.